This passage covers 24 T cell receptor beta chains from one sample sequenced in a study of blood T cell repertoires in COVID-19. Profiled with immunoSEQ multiplex PCR; TCRdb holds only in-frame clones, not every one. Of about 380,000 clones detected, approximately 80% appear once; the ten largest clones hold 0.85% to 1.3%. Sequenced: peripheral blood. These receptors all come from a human donor with acute or convalescent COVID-19. The donor label of this sample is uncertain.

This clone was seen just once. This sequence joins TRBV13 and TRBJ1-4, with D unresolved. Germline CDR1 PRHDT, CDR2 FYEKMQ (reference sequence). The germline V and J ends were trimmed by 2 bases and 3 bases, with 10 bases remaining between them. The CDR3 length is 15 residues. CDR3 DNA: TGTGCCAGCAGCTTAAAGACATCGGCTAATGAAAAACTGTTTTTT. Translating gives CASSLKTSANEKLFF.

The chain links TRBV7-9 to TRBJ2-7, with D tentatively TRBD2 (5 bases). Per the germline V gene, CDR1 is SEHNR and CDR2 is FQNEAQ (reference sequence). This CDR3 has 13 residues. The V end was cut by 8 bases, the J end by 4 bases, with 15 bases between. CDR3 sequence: CASRAGGVYEQYF. CDR3 sequence (DNA): TGTGCCAGCCGCGCGGGTGGGGTGTACGAGCAGTACTTC.

The chain combines TRBV5-4 with TRBJ2-2, with 13 bases fitting TRBD2. With 3 bases clipped from V and 5 bases from J, the junction kept 13 bases outside the gene matches. Germline V CDR1 and CDR2: SGHNT, YYREEE (reference sequence). This CDR3 spans 19 amino acids. The chain's CDR3 is CASSSTRRTSGGATGELFF. Here the CDR3 DNA reads TGTGCCAGCAGCTCCACCCGGAGAACTAGCGGGGGGGCAACCGGGGAGCTGTTTTTT.

The chain joins TRBV5-1 to TRBJ2-5, with a tentative D call TRBD1 (5 bases). V was shortened by 4 bases and J by 4 bases, with 11 bases between the two germline ends. The CDR3 is made up of 13 amino acids. Looked up from germline, CDR1 is SGHRS and CDR2 is YFSETQ. The CDR3 region is CASSVTGVETQYF. In DNA, the CDR3 is TGCGCCAGCAGCGTTACAGGAGTAGAGACCCAGTACTTC.

As concerns this clone: The junction does not match germline at one end; this may be a read error. The sample contains more than one DNA sequence encoding this CDR3. The chain recombines TRBV4-2 with TRBJ2-3; 7 positions match TRBD2. The CDR3 has 17 amino acids. The germline V gene has CDR1 LGHNA and CDR2 YNFKEQ. The DNA of the CDR3 is TGTGCCAGCAGTCAAGGTAACTGGGAGGGCCACACAGATACGCAGTATTTT. Its translation: CASSQGNWEGHTDTQYF.

This clone was seen a handful of times. This chain links TRBV6-5 with TRBJ2-7; 8 bases line up with TRBD1. In germline, CDR1 is MNHEY, CDR2 SVGAGI. V dropped 6 bases and J dropped 4; count of bases not matched to a gene: 11. The CDR3 is made up of 15 amino acids. CDR3 loop: CASRGQALVGYEQYF. DNA for the CDR3: TGTGCCAGCAGGGGACAGGCCCTCGTAGGGTACGAGCAGTACTTC.

The chain has TRBV28 and TRBJ2-7; no clear D gene. V was clipped by 3 bases and J by 0 bases, with 9 bases between them. This CDR3 has 14 residues. Germline CDR1 reads MDHEN; CDR2 reads SYDVKM. DNA for the CDR3: TGTGCCAGCAGTTTCGGCCAGGTCTCCTACGAGCAGTACTTC. This sequence encodes CASSFGQVSYEQYF.

This chain uses TRBV10-3 with TRBJ1-2; 11 nucleotides align to TRBD1. Looked up from germline, CDR1 is ENHRY and CDR2 is SYGVKD. V lost 6 bases to trimming and J lost 0 bases; unmatched junction nucleotides: 3. This CDR3 comprises 15 residues. The CDR3 DNA is TGTGCCATCAGGGGACAGGGGGACTCTAACTATGGCTACACCTTC. Translated, it gives CAIRGQGDSNYGYTF.

This clone was seen once. This chain joins TRBV5-1 and TRBJ1-2; D is ambiguous. CDR3 size: 12 residues. Germline lookup yields CDR1 SGHRS and CDR2 YFSETQ. Trimming shortened V by 5 bases and J by 0 bases, and 5 bases separated the two germline ends. CDR3 DNA: TGCGCCAGCAGGGGCACTAACTATGGCTACACCTTC. Residues: CASRGTNYGYTF.

This chain joins TRBV15 and TRBJ2-5, with 14 bases lining up with TRBD2. The CDR3 is 16 amino acids. The ends lost 0 bases at V and 7 bases at J; junction bases unmatched: 4. Germline CDR1 is LNHNV and CDR2 is YYDKDF (reference sequence). The CDR3 protein is CATSRDPGLAGGTQYF. The CDR3 nucleotides read TGTGCCACCAGCAGAGATCCTGGACTAGCGGGGGGGACCCAGTACTTC.

V usage is TRBV2 and J usage is TRBJ1-6, with 9 nucleotides matching TRBD1. There are 15 residues in the CDR3. Germline V CDR1 and CDR2: SNHLY, FYNNEI. After removal of 6 bases from V and 6 bases from J, the junction contained 6 bases not matched to a gene. The DNA for the CDR3 is TGTGCCAGCAGGGCACAGGGGGCGCCTAATTCACCCCTCCACTTT. Its translation is CASRAQGAPNSPLHF. Looking up the rest from reference TRBV2 and TRBJ1-6 gives the full variable domain: EPEVTQTPSHQVTQMGQEVILRCVPISNHLYFYWYRQILGQKVEFLVSFYNNEISEKSEIFDDQFSVERPDGSNFTLKIRSTKLEDSAMYFCASRAQGAPNSPLHFGNGTRLTVT.

The genes are TRBV5-1 and TRBJ2-1, with a weak D call TRBD2 (5 bases). V was pared by 4 bases and J by 4 bases, with 9 bases between. Germline V gene data show CDR1 as SGHRS and CDR2 as YFSETQ. The CDR3 is 13 residues long. The CDR3 coding sequence is TGCGCCAGCAGCCATGGACTGTACAATGAGCAGTTCTTC. This translates into CASSHGLYNEQFF.

As concerns this clone: At one end, the junction sequence differs from germline, possibly due to a read error. The chain carries TRBV29-1 and TRBJ2-7; 10 bases align to TRBD1. The length of the CDR3 is 12 residues. Germline CDR1 and CDR2: SQVTM and ANQGSEA. In DNA, the CDR3 is TGCAGCGTGGACAGGGGGTCCTCCGAGCAGTACTTC. Translation: CSVDRGSSEQYF.

This clone has just one count. This rearrangement joins TRBV27 to TRBJ2-7, with TRBD1 matching 7 bases. The CDR3 has 15 residues. CDR1 and CDR2 from the germline V gene are MNHEY and SMNVEV (reference sequence). The V and J ends lost 2 bases and 3 bases, in that order; junction bases with no gene match: 7. The CDR3 loop is CASSLVGTANYEQYF. DNA for the CDR3: TGTGCCAGCAGTTTAGTAGGGACAGCCAACTACGAGCAGTACTTC.

The chain joins TRBV5-6 to TRBJ1-6; D is possibly TRBD1 (6 bases). Germline assignment: CDR1 SGHDT and CDR2 YYEEEE. V was cut by 5 bases and J by 4 bases, with 10 bases left in between. The CDR3 contains 14 residues. CDR3 DNA: TGTGCCAGCAGTGGACAGATATATAATTCACCCCTCCACTTT. Residues: CASSGQIYNSPLHF.

The chain employs TRBV6-5 and TRBJ1-1, with unresolved D. Trimming shortened V by 3 bases and J by 6 bases, and 14 bases separated the two germline ends. The CDR3 totals 14 residues. CDR1 is MNHEY and CDR2 is SVGAGI in the germline V gene. The CDR3, as DNA: TGTGCCAGCAGTTATGCCGCAGCGGCGGCTGAAGCTTTCTTT. Translating it yields CASSYAAAAAEAFF.

The V and J genes are TRBV30 and TRBJ2-2, with 7 positions matching TRBD1. Trimming removed 4 bases from V and 5 bases from J; junction bases left unmatched: 13. This CDR3 has 16 amino acids. Germline V lookup: CDR1 GTSNPN, CDR2 SVGIG (reference sequence). The CDR3 reads CAWKSLTGLLTGELFF. CDR3 sequence (DNA): TGTGCCTGGAAGAGTTTGACAGGGCTCCTTACCGGGGAGCTGTTTTTT.

This clone was observed many times. CDR3 in DNA: TGTGCCAGCAGCCCCCCGACAGGGAATAATTCACCCCTCCACTTT. It translates to CASSPPTGNNSPLHF. J is TRBJ1-6 and V is TRBV6-5; 7 bases align to TRBD1. This CDR3 has 15 residues. Germline CDR1 MNHEY, CDR2 SVGAGI. Losses at the gene ends were 6 bases for V and 5 bases for J; bases not matched to a gene: 7.

The gene calls are TRBV11-2 and TRBJ2-3, with a weak D call TRBD2 (5 bases). V dropped 1 base and J dropped 2 bases, with 7 bases sitting between them. The CDR3 consists of 14 residues. Germline lookup yields CDR1 SGHAT and CDR2 FQNNGV. The CDR3, as DNA: TGTGCCAGCAGCTTAGGAGGGTTCACAGATACGCAGTATTTT. It codes for CASSLGGFTDTQYF.

The rearrangement uses TRBV6-5 and TRBJ2-3; D perhaps matches TRBD1 (5 bases). CDR3 length: 15 residues. The V gene's germline CDR1 is MNHEY and CDR2 SVGAGI. The V gene lost 0 bases and the J gene lost 0 bases, with 7 bases spanning the gap. In nucleotides, the CDR3 is TGTGCCAGCAGTTACTCGACAGCGAGCACAGATACGCAGTATTTT. Translating it yields CASSYSTASTDTQYF.

The CDR3 coding sequence is TGCGCCAGCAGCTCGGACAGGCCCGGCAGGGGTGAGCAGTTCTTC. The encoded protein is CASSSDRPGRGEQFF. V and J are TRBV5-1 and TRBJ2-1; 7 nucleotides align to TRBD1. Germline V lookup: CDR1 SGHRS, CDR2 YFSETQ. CDR3 length: 15 amino acids. V was clipped by 3 bases and J by 9 bases; unmatched bases: 12.

This clone was seen a handful of times. The V call is TRBV10-3, the J call TRBJ2-1; D is possibly TRBD2 (6 bases). From germline, CDR1 is ENHRY and CDR2 SYGVKD. This CDR3 has 17 residues. V lost 8 bases and J lost 7, with 27 bases in between. DNA of the CDR3: TGTGCCATCTCGGGGAAACCGACGGACCAAGGGAGGAATGAGCAGTTCTTC. Encoded protein: CAISGKPTDQGRNEQFF.

In its sample, this clone was seen a few times. The rearrangement uses TRBV6-5 and TRBJ2-7, with 10 bases fitting TRBD2. The germline V gene encodes CDR1 MNHEY and CDR2 SVGAGI. V trimming: 5 bases; J trimming: 5 bases; junction bases outside the gene matches: 9. The length of the CDR3 is 15 residues. The CDR3 protein is CASSKTSGMSNEQYF. In DNA, the CDR3 is TGTGCCAGCAGTAAAACTAGCGGGATGTCTAACGAGCAGTACTTC.

As DNA, the CDR3 is TGTGCCAGCAGTCGGCCGCGACAGGGGTGGGATACGCAGTATTTT. This codes for CASSRPRQGWDTQYF. V and J are TRBV6-6 and TRBJ2-3; 8 bases line up with TRBD1. The CDR3 totals 15 residues. V shed 5 bases and J 6 bases; nucleotides not matched to a gene: 10. Germline V gene sequence: CDR1 MNHNY, CDR2 SVGAGI (reference sequence).